This is a list of T cell receptor beta chains from one sample in a study of CD8 T cells in Susac syndrome. MiXCR was run by TCRdb on the immunoSEQ multiplex PCR reads, yielding one entry per CDR3 protein. The sample consists of fewer than 100,000 distinct CDR3 sequences, roughly 90% of them appearing once. The sample comprised CD8+ T cells from PBMCs. Receptor source: a human donor with multiple sclerosis. Each CDR3 is given with its conserved first and last residue. A D gene is named only where the DNA matches it firmly. Clone size appears in some rows only: once, few, many, or a class for an expanded clone.

v_gene,d_gene,abundance,j_gene,CDR3aa,CDR3nt
TRBV28,NA,NA,TRBJ2-3,CASSASTGVFTDTQYF,TGTGCCAGCAGCGCATCAACGGGGGTATTCACAGATACGCAGTATTTT
TRBV6-5,NA,once,TRBJ1-1,CASSYGAEAFF,TGTGCCAGCAGTTACGGCGCTGAAGCTTTCTTT
TRBV4-1,NA,few,TRBJ2-7,CASSQGQDSYEQYF,TGCGCCAGCAGCCAAGGACAGGATTCCTACGAGCAGTACTTC
TRBV7-8,NA,NA,TRBJ2-7,CASSLEVASSYEQYF,TGTGCCAGCAGCTTAGAAGTTGCCAGCTCCTACGAGCAGTACTTC
TRBV4-1,NA,NA,TRBJ2-2,CASSQDRVFGELFF,TGCGCCAGCAGCCAAGATAGGGTCTTTGGGGAGCTGTTTTTT
TRBV28,NA,NA,TRBJ2-7,CASKTTGNNYEQYF,TGTGCCAGCAAGACGACAGGAAACAACTACGAGCAGTACTTC
TRBV4-1,TRBD1,NA,TRBJ2-7,CASSPGQGYIHEQYF,TGCGCCAGCAGTCCTGGACAGGGATATATCCACGAGCAGTACTTC
TRBV5-4,TRBD1,NA,TRBJ2-5,CASSSPTGGRETQYF,TGTGCCAGCAGCTCCCCGACAGGGGGCAGGGAGACCCAGTACTTC
TRBV20-1,NA,NA,TRBJ2-1,CSARDSRVTYNEQFF,TGCAGTGCTAGAGATTCACGGGTCACCTACAATGAGCAGTTCTTC
TRBV19,NA,few,TRBJ1-2,CASSPGVNYGYTF,TGTGCCAGTAGTCCGGGCGTAAACTATGGCTACACCTTC
TRBV5-1,TRBD2,NA,TRBJ2-7,CASSLYGGGHIITYEQYF,TGCGCCAGCAGCTTGTATGGCGGGGGGCATATCATAACCTACGAGCAGTACTTC
TRBV29-1,TRBD1,NA,TRBJ2-7,CSALTGLGYEQYF,TGCAGCGCCTTGACAGGGTTAGGCTACGAGCAGTACTTC
TRBV5-1,TRBD2,NA,TRBJ2-1,CASSLLTSGINEQFF,TGCGCCAGCAGCTTGCTAACTAGCGGGATTAATGAGCAGTTCTTC
TRBV19,NA,NA,TRBJ1-1,CASSIGFEAFF,TGTGCCAGTAGTATCGGTTTTGAAGCTTTCTTT
TRBV6-6,TRBD1,NA,TRBJ2-7,CASSRLGQGLYEQYF,TGTGCCAGCAGCCGATTGGGACAGGGTCTCTACGAGCAGTACTTC
TRBV19,NA,NA,TRBJ2-1,CASSIAVGSYNEQFF,TGTGCCAGTAGTATAGCGGTGGGATCCTACAATGAGCAGTTCTTC
TRBV6-6,TRBD1,NA,TRBJ1-2,CASTGTDNYGYTF,TGTGCCAGCACTGGGACAGATAACTATGGCTACACCTTC
TRBV7-2,NA,once,TRBJ2-1,CASSLKLNEQFF,TGTGCCAGCAGCTTAAAACTCAATGAGCAGTTCTTC
TRBV20-1,TRBD2,once,TRBJ2-2,CSAPRTSGLASNTGELFF,TGCAGTGCTCCCCGGACTAGCGGGCTGGCCTCGAACACCGGGGAGCTGTTTTTT
TRBV29-1,NA,NA,TRBJ2-5,CSVDPQGPQETQYF,TGCAGCGTTGACCCACAGGGCCCCCAAGAGACCCAGTACTTC
TRBV5-1,NA,few,TRBJ1-5,CASSLGASQPQHF,TGCGCCAGCAGCTTGGGGGCGAGTCAGCCCCAGCATTTT
TRBV9,NA,NA,TRBJ1-2,CASSVEREGLYGYTF,TGTGCCAGCAGCGTAGAGCGGGAGGGCCTCTATGGCTACACCTTC
TRBV7-9,NA,once,TRBJ1-2,CASSPGEASYGYTF,TGTGCCAGCAGCCCCGGGGAGGCGAGCTATGGCTACACCTTC
TRBV12-3/TRBV12-4,NA,few,TRBJ2-7,CASSLAGVTTSYEQYF,TGTGCCAGCAGTTTAGCAGGAGTTACTACCTCCTACGAGCAGTACTTC
TRBV2,NA,NA,TRBJ1-4,CASSEEAPGGEKLFF,TGTGCCAGCAGTGAAGAAGCTCCCGGGGGGGAAAAACTGTTTTTT
TRBV11-2,NA,NA,TRBJ2-7,CASSLEGPTGFAYEQYF,TGTGCCAGCAGCTTAGAGGGTCCTACAGGGTTCGCTTACGAGCAGTACTTC
TRBV12-3/TRBV12-4,NA,few,TRBJ2-5,CASSKGPGETQYF,TGTGCCAGCAGTAAGGGACCGGGAGAGACCCAGTACTTC
TRBV30,NA,NA,TRBJ2-1,CAWSVGSGAYNEQFF,TGTGCCTGGAGTGTGGGTAGCGGAGCTTACAATGAGCAGTTCTTC
TRBV27,TRBD2,NA,TRBJ2-7,CASSLSVGTSAHEQYF,TGTGCCAGCAGTTTATCGGTCGGGACTAGCGCCCACGAGCAGTACTTC
TRBV20-1,TRBD1,once,TRBJ2-3,CSAIPRTGGETDTQYF,TGCAGTGCGATCCCCCGGACAGGGGGCGAAACAGATACGCAGTATTTT
TRBV11-2,TRBD2,NA,TRBJ2-5,CASSPGRVQETQYF,TGTGCCAGCAGCCCTGGGAGGGTACAGGAGACCCAGTACTTC
TRBV5-1,NA,few,TRBJ2-7,CASSFFDGRWEQYF,TGCGCCAGCAGCTTCTTTGACGGCCGCTGGGAGCAGTACTTC
TRBV28,TRBD2,NA,TRBJ2-5,CASSLRLAGASETQYF,TGTGCCAGCAGTTTAAGACTAGCGGGGGCCTCAGAGACCCAGTACTTC
TRBV9,NA,NA,TRBJ2-1,CASSGGGYNSGEQFF,TGTGCCAGCAGCGGGGGGGGCTACAACAGCGGTGAGCAGTTCTTC
TRBV10-2,NA,NA,TRBJ1-1,CASGLRGTEAFF,TGCGCCAGCGGTTTAAGGGGCACTGAAGCTTTCTTT
TRBV13,NA,NA,TRBJ2-5,CASSLAAVRETQYF,TGTGCCAGCAGCTTAGCGGCGGTGCGGGAGACCCAGTACTTC
TRBV6-5,NA,NA,TRBJ1-5,CASSPSSSWRQSNQPQHF,TGTGCCAGCAGTCCCTCGTCCTCCTGGCGACAGAGCAATCAGCCCCAGCATTTT
TRBV12-3/TRBV12-4,NA,NA,TRBJ1-3,CASSHGSGNTIYF,TGTGCCAGTTCCCACGGGTCTGGAAACACCATATATTTT
TRBV4-1,NA,few,TRBJ1-5,CASSPSEINQPQHF,TGCGCCAGCAGTCCCTCAGAGATTAATCAGCCCCAGCATTTT
TRBV27,TRBD1,NA,TRBJ2-2,CASSPGQGTGELFF,TGTGCCAGCAGTCCGGGACAGGGGACCGGGGAGCTGTTTTTT
TRBV27,TRBD1,NA,TRBJ2-3,CASSLGTGRTDTQYF,TGTGCCAGCAGTTTAGGGACAGGGCGCACAGATACGCAGTATTTT
TRBV3-1,TRBD2,once,TRBJ2-3,CASSLSAGAYTDTQYF,TGTGCCAGCAGCCTCTCAGCGGGGGCCTACACAGATACGCAGTATTTT
TRBV27,NA,NA,TRBJ2-1,CASTSEQGHNEQFF,TGTGCCAGCACTTCCGAGCAGGGACACAATGAGCAGTTCTTC
TRBV27,NA,NA,TRBJ1-3,CASSLVGENTIYF,TGTGCCAGCAGTTTAGTAGGAGAAAACACCATATATTTT
TRBV4-1,TRBD1,NA,TRBJ1-5,CASSQGGQGDQPQHF,TGCGCCAGCAGCCAAGGGGGACAGGGCGACCAGCCCCAGCATTTT
TRBV12-3/TRBV12-4,NA,once,TRBJ2-4,CASSGALAKNIQYF,TGTGCCAGCAGTGGGGCCCTAGCCAAAAACATTCAGTACTTC
TRBV9,TRBD1,NA,TRBJ2-7,CASSVGQGTDEQYF,TGTGCCAGCAGCGTCGGACAGGGGACCGACGAGCAGTACTTC
TRBV5-6,NA,NA,TRBJ2-7,CASSLGTYEQYF,TGTGCCAGCAGCTTGGGGACCTACGAGCAGTACTTC
TRBV6-7,TRBD2,NA,TRBJ2-1,CASSTRTDRSGSKYNEQFF,TGTGCCAGCAGTACCCGGACGGATCGGAGCGGGAGCAAGTACAATGAGCAGTTCTTC
TRBV28,TRBD1,NA,TRBJ1-5,CASSPIHRGGNQPQHF,TGTGCCAGCAGTCCCATCCACAGGGGCGGCAATCAGCCCCAGCATTTT
TRBV27,NA,NA,TRBJ2-3,CASSLALTVRTDTQYF,TGTGCCAGCAGTTTAGCTTTGACGGTGCGCACAGATACGCAGTATTTT
TRBV1,NA,NA,TRBJ1-6,CTRAGGADNSPLHF,TGCACCCGGGCAGGAGGCGCTGATAATTCACCCCTCCACTTT
TRBV2,TRBD2,NA,TRBJ2-1,CASLAPGGAGEFYNEQFF,TGTGCCAGCCTTGCCCCAGGTGGGGCGGGGGAGTTCTACAATGAGCAGTTCTTC